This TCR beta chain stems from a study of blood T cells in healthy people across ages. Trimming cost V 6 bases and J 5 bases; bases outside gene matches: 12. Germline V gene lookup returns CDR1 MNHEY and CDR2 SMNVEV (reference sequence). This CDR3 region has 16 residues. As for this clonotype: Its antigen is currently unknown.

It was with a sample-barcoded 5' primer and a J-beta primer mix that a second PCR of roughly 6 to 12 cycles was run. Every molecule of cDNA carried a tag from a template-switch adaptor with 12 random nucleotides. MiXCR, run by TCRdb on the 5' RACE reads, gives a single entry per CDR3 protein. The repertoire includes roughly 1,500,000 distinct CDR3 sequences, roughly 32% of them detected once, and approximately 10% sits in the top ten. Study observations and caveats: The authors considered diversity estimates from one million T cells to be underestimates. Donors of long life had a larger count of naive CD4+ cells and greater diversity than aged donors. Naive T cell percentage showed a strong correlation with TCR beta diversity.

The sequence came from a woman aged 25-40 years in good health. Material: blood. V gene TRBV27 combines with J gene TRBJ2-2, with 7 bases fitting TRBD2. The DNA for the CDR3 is TGTGCCAGCAGCCCTGAGGGGACGGGAGGAACCGGGGAGCTGTTTTTT. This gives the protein CASSPEGTGGTGELFF.